This passage covers 20 T cell receptor beta chains from one sample sequenced in a study of cytomegalovirus exposure and HLA in healthy donors. The PCR used 60 Vbeta and 13 Jbeta primers. Only in-frame clones appear in the TCRdb table, and some are missing; sequencing was by immunoSEQ multiplex PCR. The sample consists of 55,000 to 80,000 clones, around 80% of them appearing once. Input material: PBMCs. The source is a man aged 35 to 55 in good health and CMV-seronegative.

V gene TRBV18 combines with J gene TRBJ2-5; 9 bases fit TRBD1. CDR1 KGHSH and CDR2 LQKENI come from the germline V gene. The V and J ends lost 6 bases and 6 bases, in that order; junction bases with no gene match: 8. The CDR3 is made up of 14 amino acids. The CDR3 sequence: CASSPGQGTQTQYF. The CDR3 nucleotides read TGTGCCAGCTCGCCCGGACAGGGGACGCAGACCCAGTACTTC. Filled out from reference TRBV18 and TRBJ2-5, the complete variable domain reads NAGVMQNPRHLVRRRGQEARLRCSPMKGHSHVYWYRQLPEEGLKFMVYLQKENIIDESGMPKERFSAEFPKEGPSILRIQQVVRGDSAAYFCASSPGQGTQTQYFGPGTRLLVL.

The chain carries TRBV6-1 and TRBJ2-7, with D maybe TRBD2 (6 bases). The end of the DNA is better explained by TRBJ2-1, so the J call may be wrong. The CDR3 is made up of 18 amino acids. Per germline, CDR1 MNHNS and CDR2 SASEGT. The CDR3 bases are TGTGCCAGCAGTGAAGGGATCGGAGGGAGTCCCCCGGGGAATGAGCAGTTCTTC. It translates to CASSEGIGGSPPGNEQFF.

The rearrangement joins TRBV6-5 to TRBJ2-7, with D maybe TRBD2 (5 bases). Trimming took off 5 bases at V and 9 bases at J, with 17 bases between the two ends. CDR3 length: 13 amino acids. Germline assignment: CDR1 MNHEY and CDR2 SVGAGI. The CDR3 loop reads CASSEKEVLRQYF. The CDR3 region has the DNA TGTGCCAGCAGTGAAAAGGAGGTTCTGAGGCAGTACTTC.

The V gene is TRBV19, the J gene TRBJ2-1; 9 nucleotides agree with TRBD2. There are 16 residues in the CDR3. Germline lookup yields CDR1 LNHDA and CDR2 SQIVND (reference sequence). After removal of 3 bases from V and 6 bases from J, the junction contained 9 bases not matched to a gene. Here the CDR3 reads CASSIGSGRYLNEQFF. Written as DNA, the CDR3 is TGTGCCAGTAGTATCGGCAGCGGGAGGTATCTCAATGAGCAGTTCTTC.

V and J are TRBV4-1 and TRBJ2-5; 12 bases match TRBD2. There are 16 residues in the CDR3. After removal of 3 bases from V and 5 bases from J, the junction contained 7 bases not matched to a gene. Germline V gives CDR1 MGHRA, CDR2 YSYEKL. CDR3 amino acids: CASSQGGTSGPETQYF. In DNA, the CDR3 is TGCGCCAGCAGCCAGGGGGGGACTAGCGGGCCGGAGACCCAGTACTTC.

The rearrangement uses TRBV19 and TRBJ1-6; a possible D gene is TRBD1 (5 bases). Per germline, CDR1 LNHDA and CDR2 SQIVND (reference sequence). V was cut by 4 bases and J by 5 bases, with 15 bases left in between. The CDR3 totals 16 residues. CDR3 sequence (DNA): TGTGCCAGTAGTACCCCAGGGCGTGGGGATAATTCACCCCTCCACTTT. Translation: CASSTPGRGDNSPLHF.

The chain uses TRBV4-1 and TRBJ2-7; 11 bases are a match to TRBD2. The CDR3 contains 18 residues. The V segment lost 0 bases and the J segment 2 bases; nucleotides outside the gene matches: 9. Per germline, CDR1 MGHRA and CDR2 YSYEKL. The CDR3 sequence is CASSQEGTGTSGTYEQYF. CDR3 nucleotide sequence: TGCGCCAGCAGCCAAGAAGGTACTGGGACTAGCGGCACCTACGAGCAGTACTTC.

Concerning this clone itself: At the DNA level, this CDR3 is encoded by other sequences in the same sample as well. The chain recombines TRBV6-1 with TRBJ2-3, with TRBD1 as a possible D gene (6 bases). The V end lost 6 bases, the J end lost 3 bases, and 13 bases lay between the germline ends. CDR1 and CDR2 from the germline V gene are MNHNS and SASEGT. The CDR3 covers 14 residues. The CDR3 coding sequence is TGTGCCAGCAGCAGGGGTTTGGGAACAGATACGCAGTATTTT. Its protein product is CASSRGLGTDTQYF.

The chain combines TRBV6-5 with TRBJ2-7, with 13 bases lining up with TRBD2. CDR1 and CDR2 from the germline V gene are MNHEY and SVGAGI. Losses at the gene ends were 3 bases for V and 5 bases for J; bases not matched to a gene: 4. This CDR3 comprises 15 residues. The CDR3 DNA follows: TGTGCCAGCAGTTATCCGGGACTAGCGGGAAACGAGCAGTACTTC. Protein product: CASSYPGLAGNEQYF.

J is TRBJ2-1 and V is TRBV6-4, with a possible D match to TRBD2 (6 bases). The V gene's germline CDR1 is MRHNA and CDR2 SNTAGT. The CDR3 runs to 15 residues. V lost 0 bases and J 5 bases, leaving 11 bases between the germline ends. CDR3 sequence (DNA): TGTGCCAGCAGTGACTCGCGGGGTTGGGACAATGAGCAGTTCTTC. Residues: CASSDSRGWDNEQFF.

This chain connects TRBV19 to TRBJ2-1, with D tentatively TRBD1 (6 bases). Trimming removed 2 bases from V and 4 bases from J, with 12 bases in between. The CDR3 totals 15 residues. Germline V gene data show CDR1 as LNHDA and CDR2 as SQIVND (reference sequence). This chain's CDR3 is CASSIRGGWYNEQFF. The CDR3 bases are TGTGCCAGTAGTATACGAGGGGGATGGTACAATGAGCAGTTCTTC.

This chain uses TRBV2 with TRBJ1-6, with TRBD1 as a possible D gene (5 bases). Deletions cut 10 bases from V and 6 bases from J, with 13 bases between. Germline V gene lookup returns CDR1 SNHLY and CDR2 FYNNEI. CDR3 length: 13 amino acids. The CDR3 sequence is CANGRTINSPLHF. CDR3 DNA sequence: TGTGCCAACGGTCGGACAATTAATTCACCCCTCCACTTT. The full variable domain, in which reference TRBV2 and TRBJ1-6 provide the parts outside the CDR3, is EPEVTQTPSHQVTQMGQEVILRCVPISNHLYFYWYRQILGQKVEFLVSFYNNEISEKSEIFDDQFSVERPDGSNFTLKIRSTKLEDSAMYFCANGRTINSPLHFGNGTRLTVT.

The rearrangement joins TRBV2 to TRBJ2-1, with TRBD2 as a possible D gene (5 bases). The germline V gene has CDR1 SNHLY and CDR2 FYNNEI. The CDR3 spans 13 residues. V lost 6 bases and J lost 0, with 6 bases in between. CDR3 region: CASRGSSYNEQFF. DNA of the CDR3: TGTGCCAGCAGGGGGAGCTCCTACAATGAGCAGTTCTTC.

This sequence joins TRBV19 and TRBJ2-1, with TRBD2 identical over 15 bases. The germline V gene has CDR1 LNHDA and CDR2 SQIVND (reference sequence). This CDR3 is 20 amino acids long. The J segment lost 0 bases and the V segment lost 7 bases, leaving 13 bases of the junction unmatched. The CDR3 DNA sequence: TGTGCCAGTACTCCCGGACTAGCGGGAGGGGGGGGGCACTCCTACAATGAGCAGTTCTTC. Protein sequence: CASTPGLAGGGGHSYNEQFF.

The V gene is TRBV11-1, the J gene TRBJ2-3; 15 bases map to TRBD2. Germline V gene lookup returns CDR1 SGHAT and CDR2 FQDESV (reference sequence). The CDR3 extends over 18 amino acids. With 5 bases clipped from V and 0 bases from J, the junction kept 6 bases outside the gene matches. The CDR3 loop reads CASSPGLAGGLSTDTQYF. In DNA form, the CDR3 reads TGTGCCAGCAGCCCCGGACTAGCGGGGGGGCTGAGCACAGATACGCAGTATTTT.

The chain joins TRBV6-5 to TRBJ1-1; possible D gene TRBD1, 5 bases. V gave up 4 bases and J gave up 3 bases, with 9 bases separating them. Germline CDR1 reads MNHEY; CDR2 reads SVGAGI. The CDR3 spans 13 residues. The DNA for the CDR3 is TGTGCCAGCAGTTCAAGACAGTACACTGAAGCTTTCTTT. It yields the protein CASSSRQYTEAFF.

The chain uses TRBV13 and TRBJ2-7, with a possible D match to TRBD1 (5 bases). CDR1 is PRHDT, CDR2 FYEKMQ, per germline (reference sequence). This CDR3 has 14 residues. Trimming left V 4 bases short and J 4 bases short, with 14 bases between. The CDR3 coding sequence is TGTGCCAGCAGCTCGGTCCAGGGTGGGTACGAGCAGTACTTC. It is translated as CASSSVQGGYEQYF.

In its sample, this clone was seen once. One end of the junction does not line up with germline, which may come from a read error. J is TRBJ2-3 and V is TRBV7-9, with a possible D match to TRBD2 (5 bases). The CDR3 extends over 12 amino acids. The germline gives CDR1 SEHNR, CDR2 FQNEAQ (reference sequence). CDR3 amino acids: CSSSLGGDTQYF. The CDR3 DNA is TGTTCCAGCAGCTTAGGAGGAGATACGCAGTATTTT. Using reference TRBV7-9 and TRBJ2-3 for the parts outside the CDR3, the full variable domain is DTGVSQNPRHKITKRGQNVTFRCDPISEHNRLYWYRQTLGQGPEFLTYFQNEAQLEKSRLLSDRFSAERPKGSFSTLEIQRTEQGDSAMYLCSSSLGGDTQYFGPGTRLTVL.

This chain links TRBV19 with TRBJ1-3; the D is unclear. Trimming shortened V by 3 bases and J by 0 bases, and 12 bases separated the two germline ends. Germline V gene data show CDR1 as LNHDA and CDR2 as SQIVND (reference sequence). The CDR3 consists of 16 residues. CDR3 amino acids: CASSISRSSSGNTIYF. In DNA, the CDR3 is TGTGCCAGTAGTATTTCTCGCTCGAGCTCTGGAAACACCATATATTTT.

V and J are TRBV6-1 and TRBJ2-2, with D tentatively TRBD2 (5 bases). The CDR3 has 14 amino acids. Germline CDR1 reads MNHNS; CDR2 reads SASEGT. The germline V and J ends were trimmed by 7 bases and 1 base, with 10 bases remaining between them. CDR3 coding DNA: TGTGCCAGCACTAGACTACAGAACACCGGGGAGCTGTTTTTT. This sequence encodes CASTRLQNTGELFF.